A single sample gave rise to the 30 T cell receptor beta chains below, sequenced in a study of T cells in Graves' hyperthyroidism and ophthalmopathy (dated by TCRdb to between 2018 and 2021). Library construction relied on multiplex PCR. The instrument given in TCRdb is Illumina HiSeq 2000. The TCR beta CDR3 regions were amplified from the RNA transcripts. The first round of RT-PCR for the TCR CDR3 was performed with the HTBI primer set and the Qiagen OneStep RT-PCR kit. The raw public data were reprocessed by TCRdb itself: fastp quality trimming at Q25, MiXCR clonotype calling, in-frame beta chains only. Rows merge per CDR3 protein into single entries with the most common DNA and genes. The sample table shows hundreds of thousands of distinct CDR3 sequences, and about 15% are seen once. The ten largest clones take up roughly a sixth of the sample. Sequenced input: blood. These receptors came from a woman in her late teens or twenties with Graves' ophthalmopathy.

The chain employs TRBV19 and TRBJ2-2; no reliable D call. Germline CDR1 is LNHDA and CDR2 is SQIVND (reference sequence). The CDR3 covers 17 residues. V was trimmed by 5 bases and J by 0 bases, leaving 16 bases between them. The CDR3 DNA follows: TGTGCCAGTAGTCGCGGTTTGTTGGTCGCGAACACCGGGGAGCTGTTTTTT. This codes for CASSRGLLVANTGELFF.

The chain links TRBV6-1 to TRBJ2-2, with D perhaps matching TRBD1 or TRBD2 (5 bases each). V was trimmed by 2 bases and J by 4 bases, leaving 8 bases between them. Germline V gene lookup returns CDR1 MNHNS and CDR2 SASEGT. The CDR3 extends over 14 amino acids. CDR3 loop: CASSEQGPTGELFF. The CDR3 bases are TGTGCCAGCAGTGAACAGGGACCCACCGGGGAGCTGTTTTTT.

This clonotype was observed at least ten times. The chain links TRBV6-5 to TRBJ1-1; D is unresolved. The CDR3 contains 12 residues. With 3 bases removed from V and 7 bases from J, the gap between germline ends came to 9 bases. The germline V gene has CDR1 MNHEY and CDR2 SVGAGI. The CDR3 spells CASSYLKGEAFF. For the CDR3, the DNA is TGTGCCAGCAGTTATCTCAAAGGTGAAGCTTTCTTT.

The chain carries TRBV29-1 and TRBJ1-1, with D tentatively TRBD1 (6 bases). The V gene's germline CDR1 is SQVTM and CDR2 ANQGSEA. V shed 8 bases and J shed 1 base, with 14 bases lying between them. The CDR3 totals 13 residues. CDR3 sequence (DNA): TGCAGCCCGAGGACAGCCGAGAACACTGAAGCTTTCTTT. It specifies CSPRTAENTEAFF.

As concerns this clonotype: The junction and the germline gene differ at one end; a read error may be behind it. The chain combines TRBV12-3 or TRBV12-4 with TRBJ1-2; 7 positions match TRBD1. The CDR3 has 12 residues. CDR3 bases: TGTGCCAGCAGATTAGCAGGGGGTGGCTACACCTTC. The encoded protein is CASRLAGGGYTF.

The table lists this clonotype with many counts. The gene calls are TRBV7-9 and TRBJ1-1; D is unclear. V was cut by 2 bases and J by 1 base, with 8 bases left in between. Per germline, CDR1 SEHNR and CDR2 FQNEAQ (reference sequence). The CDR3 is 14 residues long. CDR3 DNA: TGTGCCAGCAGCTTAATGGGTGAGAACACTGAAGCTTTCTTT. As protein: CASSLMGENTEAFF.

This clonotype was picked up many times. The gene calls are TRBV25-1 and TRBJ1-5; the D gene is possibly TRBD1 (5 bases). Trimming took 4 bases from V and 6 from J, leaving 13 bases between them. The CDR3 sequence is 14 residues long. Germline CDR1 is MGHDK and CDR2 is SYGVNS. The CDR3 sequence: CASSGPGVTQPQHF. The CDR3 DNA reads as TGTGCCAGCAGTGGGCCGGGGGTTACTCAGCCCCAGCATTTT.

This clonotype showed up many times. V is TRBV6-1 and J is TRBJ2-5, with 10 bases lining up with TRBD1. V was clipped by 6 bases and J by 4 bases; unmatched bases: 2. This CDR3 region has 13 residues. Germline V gene lookup returns CDR1 MNHNS and CDR2 SASEGT. CDR3 DNA sequence: TGTGCCAGCAGACGGGACAGGGGAGAGACCCAGTACTTC. It is translated as CASRRDRGETQYF.

This clonotype was detected many times. J is TRBJ1-1 and V is TRBV5-1; D not certain. Germline V lookup: CDR1 SGHRS, CDR2 YFSETQ. This CDR3 spans 12 amino acids. Trimming took 0 bases from V and 7 from J, leaving 7 bases between them. CDR3 in DNA: TGCGCCAGCAGCTTGGGAGACGGTGAAGCTTTCTTT. It encodes CASSLGDGEAFF.

This clonotype appeared many times. This chain uses TRBV29-1 with TRBJ1-1; 9 positions agree with TRBD1. The junction had 8 bases not matched to a gene; V was cut back by 8 bases and J by 1 base. CDR3 length: 14 residues. Germline CDR1 reads SQVTM; CDR2 reads ANQGSEA. CDR3 amino acids: CSLDRGSRNTEAFF. For the CDR3, the DNA is TGCAGCTTGGACAGGGGCTCTAGGAACACTGAAGCTTTCTTT.

This clonotype has at least ten counts. This chain connects TRBV30 to TRBJ2-2; D not resolved. The germline V gene encodes CDR1 GTSNPN and CDR2 SVGIG (reference sequence). The CDR3 covers 17 residues. V was trimmed by 0 bases and J by 0 bases, leaving 14 bases between them. The CDR3 region is CAWSVHSGRPNTGELFF. CDR3 nucleotides: TGTGCCTGGAGTGTTCATTCCGGACGTCCGAACACCGGGGAGCTGTTTTTT.

This clonotype was recorded a few times. The rearrangement links TRBV30 to TRBJ1-4; 11 bases are shared with TRBD1. V lost 4 bases to trimming and J lost 7 bases; unmatched junction nucleotides: 2. Germline CDR1 GTSNPN, CDR2 SVGIG (reference sequence). The CDR3 spans 13 residues. In DNA form, the CDR3 reads TGTGCCTGGACCGGGACAGGGGGTGAAAAACTGTTTTTT. It yields the protein CAWTGTGGEKLFF.

The rearrangement uses TRBV6-6 and TRBJ2-1; 8 bases map to TRBD2. CDR1 and CDR2 from the germline V gene are MNHNY and SVGAGI (reference sequence). After removal of 2 bases from V and 10 bases from J, the junction contained 13 bases not matched to a gene. The CDR3 is 16 amino acids. Written as DNA, the CDR3 is TGTGCCAGCAGTTACAGTGGGCCGGGAGGGAGGCGCGAGCAGTTCTTC. Its translation is CASSYSGPGGRREQFF.

This clonotype was found many times. The chain combines TRBV29-1 with TRBJ2-7; 11 nucleotides agree with TRBD2. Per the germline V gene, CDR1 is SQVTM and CDR2 is ANQGSEA. With 4 bases clipped from V and 4 bases from J, the junction kept 12 bases outside the gene matches. The CDR3 has 16 amino acids. CDR3 sequence reads: CSVVGLLGTSGYEQYF. The CDR3 DNA follows: TGCAGCGTTGTAGGGCTGTTGGGGACTAGCGGTTACGAGCAGTACTTC.

This clonotype was observed many times. The chain has TRBV27 and TRBJ2-3; 8 bases are a match to TRBD2. The length of the CDR3 is 17 residues. Germline V gene data show CDR1 as MNHEY and CDR2 as SMNVEV (reference sequence). After removal of 4 bases from V and 6 bases from J, the junction contained 15 bases not matched to a gene. CDR3 amino acids: CASSSPRSGGPSDTQYF. CDR3 DNA sequence: TGTGCCAGCAGTTCCCCTAGGAGCGGGGGCCCTTCGGATACGCAGTATTTT.

This clonotype was recorded many times. V usage is TRBV28 and J usage is TRBJ2-7; possible D gene TRBD2, 5 bases. CDR1 and CDR2 from the germline V gene are MDHEN and SYDVKM. The CDR3 spans 14 residues. V was shortened by 3 bases and J by 1 base, with 10 bases between the two germline ends. The CDR3 sequence: CASSFSGLSYEQYF. CDR3 DNA: TGTGCCAGCAGTTTCTCCGGACTGTCCTACGAGCAGTACTTC.

This rearrangement joins TRBV7-2 to TRBJ2-1; D is possibly TRBD1 (6 bases). The V gene lost 3 bases and the J gene lost 12 bases, with 18 bases spanning the gap. The CDR3 spans 14 residues. Looked up from germline, CDR1 is SGHTA and CDR2 is FQGNSA. CDR3 loop: CASSFGQPLGRQFF. Here the CDR3 DNA reads TGTGCCAGCAGCTTCGGACAGCCTCTCGGTCGGCAGTTCTTC.

The V call is TRBV2, the J call TRBJ1-4; TRBD1 matches at 8 bases. The length of the CDR3 is 13 residues. J was trimmed by 6 bases and V by 7 bases; bases with no gene match: 4. Germline-derived CDR1 and CDR2 are SNHLY and FYNNEI. The CDR3 is CASTQQGDEKLFF. The CDR3 coding sequence is TGTGCCAGCACCCAACAGGGGGATGAAAAACTGTTTTTT.

This clonotype was seen ten or more times. The chain carries TRBV28 and TRBJ1-2; D not resolved. The V and J ends lost 10 bases and 4 bases respectively, with 16 bases between them. CDR3 length: 13 amino acids. The germline CDR1 and CDR2 sequences are MDHEN and SYDVKM. The CDR3 bases are TGTGCCACGCGGAATCGGGGAATCTATGGCTACACCTTC. Translation gives CATRNRGIYGYTF.

This clonotype was detected a few times. The genes are TRBV2 and TRBJ2-5; D is perhaps TRBD2 (6 bases). Germline V gives CDR1 SNHLY, CDR2 FYNNEI. CDR3 length: 15 residues. Trimming took 4 bases from V and 4 from J, leaving 16 bases between them. The CDR3 DNA reads as TGTGCCAGCAGTGCGGCTGCGGGGCTCGGAGAGACCCAGTACTTC. It codes for CASSAAAGLGETQYF.

The chain uses TRBV24-1 and TRBJ1-2; a weak D match, TRBD1 (6 bases). This CDR3 has 14 amino acids. Trimming took off 4 bases at V and 2 bases at J, with 10 bases between the two ends. Germline V gene data show CDR1 as KGHDR and CDR2 as SFDVKD. CDR3 DNA sequence: TGTGCCACCAGTGACCCTGGACAGAACTATGGCTACACCTTC. Amino acid sequence: CATSDPGQNYGYTF.

This clonotype has ten or more counts. The chain recombines TRBV5-1 with TRBJ1-2, with D perhaps TRBD1 (5 bases). There are 14 residues in the CDR3. V lost 3 bases, J lost 7 bases, and 16 bases lay in between. Germline V gives CDR1 SGHRS, CDR2 YFSETQ. The CDR3 loop reads CASSSNQQGTGYTF. The CDR3 nucleotides are TGCGCCAGCAGCTCTAACCAGCAGGGTACTGGCTACACCTTC.

V usage is TRBV6-6 and J usage is TRBJ1-5; unclear D gene. Trimming shortened V by 2 bases and J by 4 bases, and 12 bases separated the two germline ends. Germline values: CDR1 MNHNY, CDR2 SVGAGI (reference sequence). The CDR3 is 15 amino acids. The CDR3 DNA reads as TGTGCCAGCAGTTACGTGGGTGGGGAGAATCAGCCCCAGCATTTT. It yields the protein CASSYVGGENQPQHF.

In its sample, this clonotype was seen a few times. The CDR3 end shows no conserved phenylalanine or tryptophan, and so a read error is likely. The V and J genes are TRBV27 and TRBJ2-7, with D unresolved. This CDR3 has 14 amino acids. Germline assignment: CDR1 MNHEY and CDR2 SMNVEV (reference sequence). Trimming took 3 bases from V and 0 from J, leaving 9 bases between them. The CDR3 sequence: CASSLGTASYEQYL. Here the CDR3 DNA reads TGTGCCAGCAGTTTGGGCACTGCCTCCTACGAGCAGTACCTC.

This clonotype was recorded at least ten times. CDR3 sequence (DNA): TGTGCCAGCAGAGGGGCGTCGGATGGCTACACCTTC. Its translation is CASRGASDGYTF. The chain is built from TRBV28 and TRBJ1-2, with D possibly being TRBD1 (5 bases). Trimming removed 6 bases at V and 6 bases at J, with 11 bases between. The CDR3 contains 12 residues. CDR1 and CDR2 from the germline V gene are MDHEN and SYDVKM.

This clonotype was picked up one time. Germline and junction disagree at one end, which may indicate a read error. The gene calls are TRBV28 and TRBJ2-2, with 11 bases identical to TRBD2. The CDR3 sequence is 17 residues long. Germline values: CDR1 MDHEN, CDR2 SYDVKM. The CDR3 is CASSSSGLAVNTGELLF. The CDR3 nucleotides read TGTGCCAGCAGTTCCTCGGGACTAGCGGTAAACACCGGGGAGCTGCTTTTT.

This clonotype came up many times. The genes are TRBV27 and TRBJ2-3; 8 nucleotides agree with TRBD2. The CDR3 is made up of 18 amino acids. CDR1 is MNHEY and CDR2 is SMNVEV in the germline V gene (reference sequence). Trimming cost V 7 bases and J 2 bases; bases outside gene matches: 17. Here the CDR3 reads CASTTEASGRRHTDTQYF. In DNA, the CDR3 is TGTGCCAGCACCACTGAGGCTAGCGGGCGCCGACACACAGATACGCAGTATTTT.

This clonotype occurred many times. The chain employs TRBV30 and TRBJ2-7; no clear D gene. The ends were cut back, 0 bases at V and 2 bases at J, with 8 bases in the middle. The CDR3 consists of 13 residues. CDR1 is GTSNPN and CDR2 is SVGIG in the germline V gene (reference sequence). CDR3 coding DNA: TGTGCCTGGAGTGTACAAAAGCCCTACGAGCAGTACTTC. Amino acids: CAWSVQKPYEQYF.

This clonotype was recorded at least ten times. V and J are TRBV20-1 and TRBJ2-7; the D is unclear. V lost 2 bases to trimming and J lost 4 bases, with 9 bases between them. The CDR3 covers 12 residues. Germline V CDR1 and CDR2: DFQATT, SNEGSKA (reference sequence). The CDR3 nucleotides read TGCAGTGCTAGATTCGAAGGTTACGAGCAGTACTTC. Amino acid sequence: CSARFEGYEQYF.

At least ten counts were recorded for this clonotype. The genes are TRBV28 and TRBJ2-1, with unresolved D. The V end was cut by 4 bases, the J end by 8 bases, with 6 bases between. Germline-derived CDR1 and CDR2 are MDHEN and SYDVKM. CDR3 length: 11 amino acids. The CDR3 coding sequence is TGTGCCAGCAGTTCCCTGGATGAGCAGTTCTTC. It is translated as CASSSLDEQFF.